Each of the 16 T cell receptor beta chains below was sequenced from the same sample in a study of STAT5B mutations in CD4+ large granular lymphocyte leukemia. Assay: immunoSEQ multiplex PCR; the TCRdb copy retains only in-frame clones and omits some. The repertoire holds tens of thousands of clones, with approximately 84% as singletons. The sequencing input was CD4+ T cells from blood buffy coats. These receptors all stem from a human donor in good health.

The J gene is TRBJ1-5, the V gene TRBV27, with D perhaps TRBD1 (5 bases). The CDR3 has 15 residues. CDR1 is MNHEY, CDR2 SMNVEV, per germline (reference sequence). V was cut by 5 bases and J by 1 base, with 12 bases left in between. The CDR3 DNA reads TGTGCCAGCAGTCCTGAGGCAGGGAGCAATCAGCCCCAGCATTTT. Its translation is CASSPEAGSNQPQHF.

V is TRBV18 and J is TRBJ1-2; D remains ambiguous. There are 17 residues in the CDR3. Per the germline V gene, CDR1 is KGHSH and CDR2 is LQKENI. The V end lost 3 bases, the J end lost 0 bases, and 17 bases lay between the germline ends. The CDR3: CASSPQTGPSANYGYTF. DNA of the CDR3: TGTGCCAGCTCACCTCAGACCGGTCCATCAGCTAACTATGGCTACACCTTC.

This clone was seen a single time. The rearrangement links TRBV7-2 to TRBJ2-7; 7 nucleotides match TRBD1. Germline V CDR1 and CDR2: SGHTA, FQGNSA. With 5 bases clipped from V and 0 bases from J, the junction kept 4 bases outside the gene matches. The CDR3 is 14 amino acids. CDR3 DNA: TGTGCCAGCAGCCGGGGACAGAGCTCCTACGAGCAGTACTTC. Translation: CASSRGQSSYEQYF.

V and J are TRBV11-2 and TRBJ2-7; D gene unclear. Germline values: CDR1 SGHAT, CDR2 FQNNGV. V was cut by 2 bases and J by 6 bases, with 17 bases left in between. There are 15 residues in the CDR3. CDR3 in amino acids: CASSLRIGSWAEQYF. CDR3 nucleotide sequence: TGTGCCAGCAGCTTAAGAATTGGCAGTTGGGCCGAGCAGTACTTC.

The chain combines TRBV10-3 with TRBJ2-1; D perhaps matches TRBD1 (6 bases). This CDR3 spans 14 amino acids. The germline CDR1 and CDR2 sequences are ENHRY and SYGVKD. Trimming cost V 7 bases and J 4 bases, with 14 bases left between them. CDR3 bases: TGTGCCATCACGCAGGACAGCATATACAATGAGCAGTTCTTC. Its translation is CAITQDSIYNEQFF.

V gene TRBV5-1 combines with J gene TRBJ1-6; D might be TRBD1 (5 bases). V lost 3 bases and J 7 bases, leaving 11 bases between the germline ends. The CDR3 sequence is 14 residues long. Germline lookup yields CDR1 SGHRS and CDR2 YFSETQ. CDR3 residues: CASSSQDSNSPLHF. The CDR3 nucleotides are TGCGCCAGCAGCTCACAGGACTCGAATTCACCCCTCCACTTT.

As DNA, the CDR3 is TGTGCCAGCTCACCAGGCCCGTCGAGAAGCGAGCAGTACTTC. This encodes CASSPGPSRSEQYF. The chain employs TRBV18 and TRBJ2-7; D not certain. V lost 2 bases and J 6 bases, leaving 14 bases between the germline ends. CDR3 length equals 14 residues. Per germline, CDR1 KGHSH and CDR2 LQKENI.

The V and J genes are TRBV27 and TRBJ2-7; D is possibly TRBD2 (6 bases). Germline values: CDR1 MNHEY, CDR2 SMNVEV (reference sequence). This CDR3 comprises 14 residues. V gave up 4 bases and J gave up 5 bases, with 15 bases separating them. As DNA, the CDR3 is TGTGCCAGCAGTTCTGTGACTAGGATGAACGAGCAGTACTTC. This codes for CASSSVTRMNEQYF.

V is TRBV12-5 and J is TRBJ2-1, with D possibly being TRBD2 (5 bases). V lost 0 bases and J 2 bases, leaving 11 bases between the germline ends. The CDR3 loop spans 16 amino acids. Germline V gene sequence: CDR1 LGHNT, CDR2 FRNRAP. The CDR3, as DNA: TGTGCTAGTGGTTTGGTAATGTGGGAGCCCTACAATGAGCAGTTCTTC. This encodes CASGLVMWEPYNEQFF.

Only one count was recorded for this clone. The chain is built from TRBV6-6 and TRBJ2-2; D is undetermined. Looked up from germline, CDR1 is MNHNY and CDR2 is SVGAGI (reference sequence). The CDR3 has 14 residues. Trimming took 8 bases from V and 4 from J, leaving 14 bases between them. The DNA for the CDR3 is TGTGCCAGCCACCTGACCGGACGCACCGGGGAGCTGTTTTTT. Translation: CASHLTGRTGELFF.

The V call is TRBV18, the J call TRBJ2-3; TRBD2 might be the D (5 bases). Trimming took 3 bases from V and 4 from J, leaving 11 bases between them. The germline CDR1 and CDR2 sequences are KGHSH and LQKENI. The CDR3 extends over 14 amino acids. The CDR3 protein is CASSPTGRADTQYF. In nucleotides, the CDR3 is TGTGCCAGCTCACCGACCGGGCGGGCAGATACGCAGTATTTT.

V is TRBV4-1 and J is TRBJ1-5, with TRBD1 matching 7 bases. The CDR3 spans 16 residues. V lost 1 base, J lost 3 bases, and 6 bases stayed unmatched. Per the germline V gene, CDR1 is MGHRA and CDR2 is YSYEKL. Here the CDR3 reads CASSQGTGRPNQPQHF. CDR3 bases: TGCGCCAGCAGCCAAGGGACAGGCCGTCCCAATCAGCCCCAGCATTTT.

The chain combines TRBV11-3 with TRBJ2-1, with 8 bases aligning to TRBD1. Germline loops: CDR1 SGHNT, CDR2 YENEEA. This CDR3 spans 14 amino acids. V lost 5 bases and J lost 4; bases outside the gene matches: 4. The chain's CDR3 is CASSPRDRYNEQFF. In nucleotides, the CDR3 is TGTGCCAGCAGCCCGCGGGACAGGTACAATGAGCAGTTCTTC.

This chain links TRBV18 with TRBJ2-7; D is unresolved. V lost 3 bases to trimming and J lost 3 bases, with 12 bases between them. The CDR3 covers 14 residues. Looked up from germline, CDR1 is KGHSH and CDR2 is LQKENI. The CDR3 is CASSPGNSIYEQYF. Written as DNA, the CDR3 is TGTGCCAGCTCACCCGGTAATTCGATCTACGAGCAGTACTTC.

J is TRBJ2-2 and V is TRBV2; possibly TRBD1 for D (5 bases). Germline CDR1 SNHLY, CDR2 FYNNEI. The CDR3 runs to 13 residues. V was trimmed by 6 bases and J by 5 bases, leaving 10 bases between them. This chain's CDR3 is CASRVRGTGELFF. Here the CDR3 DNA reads TGTGCCAGCAGAGTAAGGGGTACCGGGGAGCTGTTTTTT.

The DNA of the CDR3 is TGTGCCAGCTCAGGGACAGGGGGTTCTTCGATCTACGAGCAGTACTTC. It encodes CASSGTGGSSIYEQYF. The rearrangement joins TRBV18 to TRBJ2-7, with 11 bases fitting TRBD1. The CDR3 runs 16 residues. Looked up from germline, CDR1 is KGHSH and CDR2 is LQKENI. V lost 5 bases to trimming and J lost 3 bases; unmatched junction nucleotides: 9.